One sample yielded the 16 T cell receptor beta chains listed below, sequenced in a study of STAT3 mutations in large granular lymphocyte leukemia. Antigens for these TCRs are unknown. Overall study findings and caveats: In T-cell large granular lymphocyte leukemia, about half of patients showed multiple immunodominant subclonotypes.

This table comes from immunoSEQ multiplex PCR, and its TCRdb copy is limited to in-frame clones, with some not included. Found here are around 2,700 clones, 31% of them singletons; the top ten hold roughly 60%. The sequencing input was PBMCs. Receptor source: a human donor with T large granular lymphocyte leukemia. Some clones in this sample may be carry-over from other donors' samples.

V and J are TRBV18 and TRBJ1-5; 8 nucleotides match TRBD1. V gave up 3 bases and J gave up 2 bases; unmatched junction bases: 3. The V gene's germline CDR1 is KGHSH and CDR2 LQKENI. The CDR3 sequence is 15 residues long. The CDR3 loop reads CASSPPGQGNQPQHF. The CDR3 DNA is TGTGCCAGCTCACCCCCGGGACAGGGCAATCAGCCCCAGCATTTT. The full variable domain, completed using reference TRBV18 and TRBJ1-5, is NAGVMQNPRHLVRRRGQEARLRCSPMKGHSHVYWYRQLPEEGLKFMVYLQKENIIDESGMPKERFSAEFPKEGPSILRIQQVVRGDSAAYFCASSPPGQGNQPQHFGDGTRLSIL.

The rearrangement links TRBV4-3 to TRBJ1-5; D uncertain. CDR1 is LGHNA, CDR2 YSLEER, per germline. Trimming took 0 bases from V and 5 from J, leaving 11 bases between them. The CDR3 is 15 residues long. Here the CDR3 DNA reads TGCGCCAGCAGCCAAGATCAACGTGGAGATCAGCCCCAGCATTTT. Encoded protein: CASSQDQRGDQPQHF.

The CDR3 protein is CSARYRAEQYF. In DNA, the CDR3 is TGCAGTGCTAGGTACCGGGCCGAGCAGTACTTC. V and J are TRBV20-1 and TRBJ2-7; D is undetermined. Germline-derived CDR1 and CDR2 are DFQATT and SNEGSKA (reference sequence). The CDR3 sequence is 11 residues long. V lost 3 bases to trimming and J lost 6 bases, with 9 bases between them.

This clone was seen more than once but under ten times. The CDR3 bases are TGTGCCAGCTCTCTCCTTGGACAGGGCGCTGAAGCTTTCTTT. Its protein product is CASSLLGQGAEAFF. The genes are TRBV18 and TRBJ1-1; 8 nucleotides line up with TRBD1. The trim removed 6 bases at V and 6 bases at J, leaving 9 bases unmatched. Germline CDR1 is KGHSH and CDR2 is LQKENI. The CDR3 sequence is 14 residues long.

This rearrangement joins TRBV18 to TRBJ2-3; D gene ambiguous. With 5 bases removed from V and 4 bases from J, the gap between germline ends came to 19 bases. Per the germline V gene, CDR1 is KGHSH and CDR2 is LQKENI. This CDR3 contains 16 residues. Here the CDR3 DNA reads TGTGCCAGCTCATCTTCAATGGGTTCCGGTTCAGATACGCAGTATTTT. Translated, it gives CASSSSMGSGSDTQYF.

The chain links TRBV15 to TRBJ2-7, with D possibly being TRBD1 (6 bases). Germline CDR1 LNHNV, CDR2 YYDKDF (reference sequence). The CDR3 is 14 amino acids. Deletions cut 0 bases from V and 5 bases from J, with 11 bases between. CDR3 nucleotide sequence: TGTGCCACCAGCAGAGACAGGGGATATCACGAGCAGTACTTC. This codes for CATSRDRGYHEQYF.

By share of the sample, this clone is medium-sized. The chain carries TRBV7-9 and TRBJ1-2, with D perhaps TRBD1 (6 bases). CDR1 is SEHNR, CDR2 FQNEAQ, per germline (reference sequence). This CDR3 is built from 14 residues. The V gene lost 4 bases and the J gene lost 13 bases, with 22 bases spanning the gap. In DNA form, the CDR3 reads TGTGCCAGCAGCTCATTCGGGGGGCCCCGGGAAGCCACCTTC. As protein: CASSSFGGPREATF.

This clone was detected only a few times. The rearrangement joins TRBV30 to TRBJ1-6; D perhaps matches TRBD1 (5 bases). The CDR3 has 15 amino acids. The germline V gene encodes CDR1 GTSNPN and CDR2 SVGIG (reference sequence). With 3 bases removed from V and 7 bases from J, the gap between germline ends came to 16 bases. CDR3 bases: TGTGCCTGGAGCCCAGGCAGGGATGGAAATTCACCCCTCCACTTT. Translated: CAWSPGRDGNSPLHF.

This clone was observed a handful of times. The rearrangement joins TRBV5-8 to TRBJ2-7, with 8 bases fitting TRBD2. The CDR3 extends over 14 amino acids. Germline values: CDR1 SGHTS, CDR2 YDEGEE. V gave up 4 bases and J gave up 5 bases; unmatched junction bases: 8. CDR3 in amino acids: CASSVGGGRDEQYF. In DNA form, the CDR3 reads TGTGCCAGCAGCGTCGGGGGGGGCAGGGACGAGCAGTACTTC.

This clone was seen more than once but under ten times. The chain couples TRBV13 to TRBJ2-5; D might be TRBD2 (5 bases). V gave up 1 base and J gave up 0 bases, with 9 bases separating them. The CDR3 contains 15 residues. CDR1 is PRHDT, CDR2 FYEKMQ, per germline (reference sequence). The CDR3 DNA follows: TGTGCCAGCAGCTTAGCGGGGATGTACCAAGAGACCCAGTACTTC. Its protein is CASSLAGMYQETQYF.

This clone was observed a few times. The chain combines TRBV28 with TRBJ2-7; 8 bases fit TRBD1. V trimming: 7 bases; J trimming: 5 bases; junction bases outside the gene matches: 7. Germline lookup yields CDR1 MDHEN and CDR2 SYDVKM. The CDR3 totals 13 residues. CDR3 nucleotide sequence: TGTGCCAGCAAAATTCCAGGGGGCGACGAGCAGTACTTC. Its protein product is CASKIPGGDEQYF.

In its sample, this clone was seen a few times. J is TRBJ2-7 and V is TRBV4-3, with D maybe TRBD2 (6 bases). Germline CDR1 and CDR2: LGHNA and YSLEER. This CDR3 region has 13 residues. The V end lost 4 bases, the J end lost 5 bases, and 12 bases lay between the germline ends. CDR3 residues: CASSPAGGDEQYF. CDR3 sequence (DNA): TGCGCCAGCAGCCCAGCGGGCGGAGACGAGCAGTACTTC.

Only a few counts were recorded for this clone. The chain is built from TRBV9 and TRBJ2-7; D not certain. The germline gives CDR1 SGDLS, CDR2 YYNGEE. The CDR3 is made up of 14 amino acids. V dropped 4 bases and J dropped 6 bases, with 17 bases sitting between them. The CDR3 DNA reads as TGTGCCAGCAGCTCAGACCTACAGTCGCTCGAGCAGTACTTC. Translation gives CASSSDLQSLEQYF.

The V call is TRBV30, the J call TRBJ1-5; D unresolved. The CDR3 is made up of 16 amino acids. The germline V gene has CDR1 GTSNPN and CDR2 SVGIG (reference sequence). Deletions cut 3 bases from V and 6 bases from J, with 21 bases between. This CDR3 is CAWSPSRVRAGQPQHF. The CDR3 DNA reads as TGTGCCTGGAGCCCCTCCCGGGTCCGGGCGGGTCAGCCCCAGCATTTT.

This clone was found a few times. The rearrangement joins TRBV6-6 to TRBJ2-5, with D possibly matching TRBD2 (6 bases). CDR1 and CDR2 (germline): MNHNY, SVGAGI (reference sequence). The V and J ends lost 2 bases and 5 bases respectively, with 9 bases between them. This CDR3 comprises 13 residues. CDR3 bases: TGTGCCAGCAGTTACGCCCGGGGGGAGACCCAGTACTTC. The encoded protein is CASSYARGETQYF.

The chain employs TRBV7-9 and TRBJ2-1; perhaps D is TRBD1 or TRBD2 (5 bases each). With 5 bases removed from V and 4 bases from J, the gap between germline ends came to 21 bases. This CDR3 comprises 17 residues. In germline, CDR1 is SEHNR, CDR2 FQNEAQ (reference sequence). The CDR3 DNA reads TGTGCCAGCAGCCGTGGGCCCGGGGCACCAATTTACAATGAGCAGTTCTTC. Amino acids: CASSRGPGAPIYNEQFF.